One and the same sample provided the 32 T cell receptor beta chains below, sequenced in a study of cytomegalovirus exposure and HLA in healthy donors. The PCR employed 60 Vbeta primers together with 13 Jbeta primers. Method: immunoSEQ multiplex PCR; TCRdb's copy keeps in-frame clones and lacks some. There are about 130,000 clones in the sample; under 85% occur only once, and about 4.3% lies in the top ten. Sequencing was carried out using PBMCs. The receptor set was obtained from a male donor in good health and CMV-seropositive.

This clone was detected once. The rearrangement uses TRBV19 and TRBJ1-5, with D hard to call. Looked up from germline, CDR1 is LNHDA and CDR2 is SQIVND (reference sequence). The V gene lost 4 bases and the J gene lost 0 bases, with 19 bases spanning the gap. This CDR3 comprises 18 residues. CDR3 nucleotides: TGTGCCAGTAGTAGATCCAGAGGGAGTACCTATAGCAATCAGCCCCAGCATTTT. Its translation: CASSRSRGSTYSNQPQHF.

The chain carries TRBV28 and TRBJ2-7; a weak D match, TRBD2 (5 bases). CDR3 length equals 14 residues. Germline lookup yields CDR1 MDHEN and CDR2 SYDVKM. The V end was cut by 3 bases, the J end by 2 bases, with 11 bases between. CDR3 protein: CASSLGDNPYEQYF. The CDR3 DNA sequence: TGTGCCAGCAGTTTGGGAGATAATCCCTACGAGCAGTACTTC.

CDR3 region: CAISGGAGGTDTQYF. In DNA form, the CDR3 reads TGTGCCATCAGTGGAGGAGCGGGGGGCACAGATACGCAGTATTTT. This sequence joins TRBV10-3 and TRBJ2-3; TRBD2 agrees at 8 bases. V trimming: 4 bases; J trimming: 1 base; junction bases outside the gene matches: 4. The CDR3 sequence is 15 residues long. From germline, CDR1 is ENHRY and CDR2 SYGVKD.

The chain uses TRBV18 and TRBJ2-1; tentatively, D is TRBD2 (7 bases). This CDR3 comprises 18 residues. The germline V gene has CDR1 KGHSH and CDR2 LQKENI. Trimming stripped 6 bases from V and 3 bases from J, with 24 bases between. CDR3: CASSFHVSGGGFYNEQFF. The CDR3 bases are TGTGCCAGCTCCTTTCACGTGTCGGGGGGCGGTTTCTACAATGAGCAGTTCTTC.

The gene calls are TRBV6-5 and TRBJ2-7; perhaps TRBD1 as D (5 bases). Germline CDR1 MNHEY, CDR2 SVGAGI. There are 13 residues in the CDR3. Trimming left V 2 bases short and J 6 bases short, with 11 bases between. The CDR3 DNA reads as TGTGCCAGCAGTTACAGGAGCAGGGCCGAGCAGTACTTC. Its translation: CASSYRSRAEQYF.

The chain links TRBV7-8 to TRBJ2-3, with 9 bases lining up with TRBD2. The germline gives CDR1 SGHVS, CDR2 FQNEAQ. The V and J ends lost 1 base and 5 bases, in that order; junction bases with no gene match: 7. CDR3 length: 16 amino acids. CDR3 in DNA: TGTGCCAGCAGCTTAGTAACTAGCGGGTTCAGAGATACGCAGTATTTT. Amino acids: CASSLVTSGFRDTQYF.

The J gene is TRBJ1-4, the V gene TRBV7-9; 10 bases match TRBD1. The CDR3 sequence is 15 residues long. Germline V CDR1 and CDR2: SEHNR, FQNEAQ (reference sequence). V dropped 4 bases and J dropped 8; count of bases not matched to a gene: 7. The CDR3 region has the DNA TGTGCCAGCAGCTCCCCGACAGGGGGCAGGGAAAAACTGTTTTTT. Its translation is CASSSPTGGREKLFF.

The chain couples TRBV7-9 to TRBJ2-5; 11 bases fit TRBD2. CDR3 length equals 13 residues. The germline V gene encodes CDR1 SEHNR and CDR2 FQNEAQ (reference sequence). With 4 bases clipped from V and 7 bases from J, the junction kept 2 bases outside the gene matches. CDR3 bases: TGTGCCAGCAGCTGGACTAGCGGGCCGACCCAGTACTTC. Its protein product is CASSWTSGPTQYF. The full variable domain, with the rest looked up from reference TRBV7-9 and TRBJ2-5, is DTGVSQNPRHKITKRGQNVTFRCDPISEHNRLYWYRQTLGQGPEFLTYFQNEAQLEKSRLLSDRFSAERPKGSFSTLEIQRTEQGDSAMYLCASSWTSGPTQYFGPGTRLLVL.

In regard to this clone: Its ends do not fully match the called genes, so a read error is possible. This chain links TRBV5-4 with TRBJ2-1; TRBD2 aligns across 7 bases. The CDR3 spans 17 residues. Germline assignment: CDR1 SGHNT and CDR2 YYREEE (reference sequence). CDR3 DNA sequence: TGTGCCAGCAGCTTGGGGTCCCGTAGCGGGTCCTTCAATGAGCAGTTCTTC. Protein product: CASSLGSRSGSFNEQFF.

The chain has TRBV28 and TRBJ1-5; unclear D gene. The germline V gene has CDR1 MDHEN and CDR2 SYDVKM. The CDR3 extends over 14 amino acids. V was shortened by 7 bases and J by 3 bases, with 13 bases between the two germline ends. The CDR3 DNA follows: TGTGCCAGCACTAACCCCGGGGACAATCAGCCCCAGCATTTT. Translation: CASTNPGDNQPQHF.

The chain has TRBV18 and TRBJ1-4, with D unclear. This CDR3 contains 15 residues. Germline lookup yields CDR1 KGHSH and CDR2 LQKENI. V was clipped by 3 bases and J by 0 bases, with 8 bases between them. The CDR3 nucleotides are TGTGCCAGCTCACCCACAGTTGCAACTAATGAAAAACTGTTTTTT. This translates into CASSPTVATNEKLFF.

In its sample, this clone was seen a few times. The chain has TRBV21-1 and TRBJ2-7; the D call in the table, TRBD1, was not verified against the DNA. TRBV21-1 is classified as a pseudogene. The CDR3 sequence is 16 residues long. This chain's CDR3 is CASSKALQGIDREQYF. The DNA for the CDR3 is TGTGCCAGCAGCAAAGCGCTACAGGGAATCGATCGGGAGCAGTACTTC.

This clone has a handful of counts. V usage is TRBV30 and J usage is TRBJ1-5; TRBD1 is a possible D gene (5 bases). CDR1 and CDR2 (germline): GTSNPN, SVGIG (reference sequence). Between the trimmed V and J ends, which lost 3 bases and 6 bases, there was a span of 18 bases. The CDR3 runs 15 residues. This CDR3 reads CAWSPRGGVGQPQHF. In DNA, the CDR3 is TGTGCCTGGAGCCCCCGTGGAGGGGTCGGTCAGCCCCAGCATTTT.

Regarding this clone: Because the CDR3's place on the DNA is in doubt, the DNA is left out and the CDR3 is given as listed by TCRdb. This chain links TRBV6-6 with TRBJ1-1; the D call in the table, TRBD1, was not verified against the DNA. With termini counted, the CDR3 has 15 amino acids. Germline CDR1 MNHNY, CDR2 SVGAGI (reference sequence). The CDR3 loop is CASSSSIEGDTEAFF.

The CDR3 nucleotides are TGTGCCAGCAGTTCCCCGCCGGGCGGGAACTACGAGCAGTACTTC. Its translation is CASSSPPGGNYEQYF. The V gene is TRBV27, the J gene TRBJ2-7; D perhaps matches TRBD2 (6 bases). V dropped 4 bases and J dropped 3 bases, with 16 bases sitting between them. The CDR3 sequence is 15 residues long. The germline CDR1 and CDR2 sequences are MNHEY and SMNVEV (reference sequence).

CDR3 sequence (DNA): TGTGCCAGCAGCTTATCCGGGCCCTCTAGCGACCGACCGTACAATGAGCAGTTCTTC. Residues: CASSLSGPSSDRPYNEQFF. The rearrangement joins TRBV7-3 to TRBJ2-1; perhaps TRBD2 as D (6 bases). Trimming stripped 2 bases from V and 4 bases from J, with 24 bases between. Germline CDR1 and CDR2: SGHTA and FQGTGA. This CDR3 region has 19 residues.

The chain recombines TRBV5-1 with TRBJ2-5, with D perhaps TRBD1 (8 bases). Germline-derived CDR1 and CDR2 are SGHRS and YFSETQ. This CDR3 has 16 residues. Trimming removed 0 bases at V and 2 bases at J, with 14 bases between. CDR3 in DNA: TGCGCCAGCAGCTTGGAAACAGGGGGGGGTCAAGAGACCCAGTACTTC. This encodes CASSLETGGGQETQYF.

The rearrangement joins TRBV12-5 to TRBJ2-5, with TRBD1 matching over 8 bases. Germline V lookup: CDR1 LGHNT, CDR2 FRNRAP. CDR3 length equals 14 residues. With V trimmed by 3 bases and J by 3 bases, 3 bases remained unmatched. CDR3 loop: CASGFGQGEETQYF. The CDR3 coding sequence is TGTGCTAGTGGTTTCGGACAGGGAGAAGAGACCCAGTACTTC.

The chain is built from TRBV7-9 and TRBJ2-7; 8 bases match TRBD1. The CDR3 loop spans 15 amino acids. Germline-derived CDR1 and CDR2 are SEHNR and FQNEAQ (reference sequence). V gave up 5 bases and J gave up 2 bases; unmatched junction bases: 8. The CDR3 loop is CASSPSGQETYEQYF. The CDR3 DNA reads TGTGCCAGCAGCCCTTCGGGACAGGAGACCTACGAGCAGTACTTC.

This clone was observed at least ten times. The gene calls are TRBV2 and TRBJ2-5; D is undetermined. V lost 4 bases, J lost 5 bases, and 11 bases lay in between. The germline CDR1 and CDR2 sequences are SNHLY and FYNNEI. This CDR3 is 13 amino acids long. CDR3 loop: CASSVEKRETQYF. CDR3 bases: TGTGCCAGCAGTGTTGAAAAGAGGGAGACCCAGTACTTC.

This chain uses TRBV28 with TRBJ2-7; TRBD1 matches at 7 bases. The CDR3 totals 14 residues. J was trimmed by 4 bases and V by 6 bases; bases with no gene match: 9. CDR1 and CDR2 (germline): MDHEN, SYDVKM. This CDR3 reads CASSPGQRPYEQYF. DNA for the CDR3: TGTGCCAGCAGCCCGGGACAGAGACCTTACGAGCAGTACTTC.

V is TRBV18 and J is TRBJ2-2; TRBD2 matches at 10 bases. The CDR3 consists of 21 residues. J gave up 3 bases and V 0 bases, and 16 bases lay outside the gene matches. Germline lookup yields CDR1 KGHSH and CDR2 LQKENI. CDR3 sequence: CASSPPRQLQASGGYTGELFF. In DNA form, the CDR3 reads TGTGCCAGCTCACCACCGCGCCAGTTGCAAGCTAGCGGGGGATACACCGGGGAGCTGTTTTTT.

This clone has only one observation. CDR3 in amino acids: CASSQVGFSGWNEQFF. As DNA, the CDR3 is TGTGCCAGCAGCCAAGTGGGGTTTTCGGGGTGGAATGAGCAGTTCTTC. J is TRBJ2-1 and V is TRBV4-2, with a possible D match to TRBD2 (5 bases). This CDR3 comprises 16 residues. Germline V CDR1 and CDR2: LGHNA, YNFKEQ. V shed 1 base and J shed 7 bases, with 17 bases lying between them.

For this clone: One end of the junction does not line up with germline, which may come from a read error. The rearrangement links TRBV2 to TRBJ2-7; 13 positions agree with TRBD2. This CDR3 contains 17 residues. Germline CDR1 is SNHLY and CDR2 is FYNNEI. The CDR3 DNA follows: TGTGCCAGCAGTCAATTGGGACTAGCGGGAAGATCCTCCGAGCAGTACTTC. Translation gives CASSQLGLAGRSSEQYF.

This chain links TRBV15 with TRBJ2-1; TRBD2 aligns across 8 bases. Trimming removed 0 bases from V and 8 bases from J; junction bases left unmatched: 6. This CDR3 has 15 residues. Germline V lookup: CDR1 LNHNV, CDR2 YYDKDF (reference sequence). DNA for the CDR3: TGTGCCACCAGCAGAGAGCCGGGGGGGACCTATGAGCAGTTCTTC. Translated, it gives CATSREPGGTYEQFF. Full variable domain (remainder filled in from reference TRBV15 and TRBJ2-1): DAMVIQNPRYQVTQFGKPVTLSCSQTLNHNVMYWYQQKSSQAPKLLFHYYDKDFNNEADTPDNFQSRRPNTSFCFLDIRSPGLGDTAMYLCATSREPGGTYEQFFGPGTRLTVL.

The CDR3 loop is CASSLDRERSSYEQYF. CDR3 in DNA: TGCGCCAGCAGCTTGGACAGGGAACGGAGCTCCTACGAGCAGTACTTC. The chain is built from TRBV5-1 and TRBJ2-7, with a tentative D call TRBD1 (6 bases). With 0 bases removed from V and 0 bases from J, the gap between germline ends came to 13 bases. CDR3 length equals 16 residues. Germline CDR1 is SGHRS and CDR2 is YFSETQ.

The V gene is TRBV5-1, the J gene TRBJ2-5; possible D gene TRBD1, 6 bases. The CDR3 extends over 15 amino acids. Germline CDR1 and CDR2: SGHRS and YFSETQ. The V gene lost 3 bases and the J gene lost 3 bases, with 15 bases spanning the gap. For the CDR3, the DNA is TGCGCCAGCAGCTGGGGGACACTAGATAAAGAGACCCAGTACTTC. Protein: CASSWGTLDKETQYF.

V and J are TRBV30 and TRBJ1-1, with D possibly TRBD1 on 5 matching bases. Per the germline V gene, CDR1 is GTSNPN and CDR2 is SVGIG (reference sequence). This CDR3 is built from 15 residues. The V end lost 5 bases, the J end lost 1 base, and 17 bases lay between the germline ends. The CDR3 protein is CAWRATGVGNTEAFF. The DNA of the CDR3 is TGTGCCTGGCGAGCAACGGGGGTCGGGAACACTGAAGCTTTCTTT.

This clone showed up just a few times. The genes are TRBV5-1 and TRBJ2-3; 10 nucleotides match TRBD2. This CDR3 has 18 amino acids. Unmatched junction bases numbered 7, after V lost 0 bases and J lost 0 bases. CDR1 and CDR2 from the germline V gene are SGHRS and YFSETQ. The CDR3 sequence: CASSLGSRTSGSTDTQYF. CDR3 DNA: TGCGCCAGCAGCTTGGGGAGTCGGACTAGCGGTAGCACAGATACGCAGTATTTT.

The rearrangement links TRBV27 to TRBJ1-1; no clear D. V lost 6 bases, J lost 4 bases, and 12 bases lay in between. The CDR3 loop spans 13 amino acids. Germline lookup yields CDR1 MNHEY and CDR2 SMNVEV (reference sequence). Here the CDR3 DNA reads TGTGCCAGCAGGAAGAGGGAGGGCACTGAAGCTTTCTTT. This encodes CASRKREGTEAFF.

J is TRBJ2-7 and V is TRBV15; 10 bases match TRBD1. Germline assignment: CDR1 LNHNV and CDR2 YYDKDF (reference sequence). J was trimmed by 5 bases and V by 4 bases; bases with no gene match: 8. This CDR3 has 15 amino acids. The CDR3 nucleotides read TGTGCCACCAGCACCTTTGGGACAGGGGATGACGAGCAGTACTTC. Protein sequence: CATSTFGTGDDEQYF.

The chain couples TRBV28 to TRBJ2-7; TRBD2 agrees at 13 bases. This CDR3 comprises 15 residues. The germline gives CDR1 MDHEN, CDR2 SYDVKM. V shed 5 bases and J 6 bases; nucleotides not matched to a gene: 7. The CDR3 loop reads CASSRTSGRAREQYF. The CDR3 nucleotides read TGTGCCAGCAGTCGAACTAGCGGGAGGGCCCGCGAGCAGTACTTC.